The 2 T cell receptor beta chains reported below all come from one sample, sequenced in a study of beta chain features in type 1 diabetes. What these receptors recognize is not known. Findings and limits, study-wide: The study found moderately but significantly shorter TCRB CDR3s in all four CD4+ subsets of Type 1 diabetes patients.

Every bit of the isolated RNA underwent reverse transcription, so sequencing read expressed TCRB transcripts. The repertoire was sequenced with immunoSEQ multiplex PCR; TCRdb's copy has only in-frame clones and lacks some. The sample comprises fewer than 350,000 clones, 15% of which are singletons, and around 0.015% rests with the top ten. The specimen sequenced was naive CD4+ T cells from blood. These receptors all come from a man in his late teens or twenties with type 1 diabetes.

V gene TRBV29-1 combines with J gene TRBJ2-7, with a weak D call TRBD1 (5 bases). Germline CDR1 reads SQVTM; CDR2 reads ANQGSEA. With 4 bases removed from V and 0 bases from J, the gap between germline ends came to 10 bases. This CDR3 comprises 13 residues. The CDR3 bases are TGCAGCGTTGGACAGCTCAACTCCTACGAGCAGTACTTC. It codes for CSVGQLNSYEQYF.

The CDR3 bases are TGCAGCGCCGTAGAATTCCCTAACTATGGCTACACCTTC. It yields the protein CSAVEFPNYGYTF. The J gene is TRBJ1-2, the V gene TRBV29-1; no reliable D call. V shed 7 bases and J shed 0 bases, with 12 bases lying between them. CDR3 length: 13 amino acids. The V gene's germline CDR1 is SQVTM and CDR2 ANQGSEA.